This T cell receptor beta chain was observed in a study of regulatory T cells in long-lasting Graves disease. Study-level results: Persistent-disease Graves' patients showed less TCR diversity than new cases.

At least ten counts were recorded for this clonotype. The target antigen is unknown. The V gene's germline CDR1 is DFQATT and CDR2 SNEGSKA (reference sequence). This CDR3 has 13 amino acids. Trimming left V 3 bases short and J 3 bases short, with 12 bases between. Sequencing libraries for TCR beta were prepared with iRepertoire HTBI primers and Arm-PCR of CDR3 regions. Each CDR3 protein is one row after TCRdb ran MiXCR on the multiplex PCR reads. This sample has 360,000 or so distinct CDR3 sequences; 20% to 25% occur once, and the top ten carry around 30%. Noted time point: persistent/refractory GD, antithyroid drugs over 5 years with positive TRAb. PBMC RNA served as the TCR library source. From an endocrinology department in Xi'an, China, came the patients.

This receptor was obtained from a woman aged 40-49 years with Graves disease. The sequenced sample was peripheral blood mononuclear cells (PBMCs), obtained when the disease was refractory, from a patient treated with antithyroid drugs. The chain couples TRBV20-1 to TRBJ2-7; D unresolved. CDR3 loop: CSARAYGYYEQYF. The CDR3 coding sequence is TGCAGTGCTAGGGCCTACGGATACTACGAGCAGTACTTC.